Below are 12 T cell receptor beta chains sequenced from a single sample in a study of control samples from healthy donors and cancer patients. Data came from immunoSEQ multiplex PCR; TCRdb stores just in-frame clones and leaves some out. The repertoire includes more than 50,000 clones, approximately 86% of them detected once, and 3.8% sits in the top ten. Sequenced input: blood. The receptors stem from a man in his fifties in good health.

V gene TRBV7-2 combines with J gene TRBJ1-2, with D uncertain. V dropped 5 bases and J dropped 6 bases, with 19 bases sitting between them. This CDR3 spans 15 amino acids. The germline V gene has CDR1 SGHTA and CDR2 FQGNSA. In nucleotides, the CDR3 is TGTGCCAGCAGCGTACCCCCTGGGGAGAGCCATGGCTACACCTTC. Its protein is CASSVPPGESHGYTF.

This clone was observed a handful of times. This chain joins TRBV20-1 and TRBJ1-2; D gene ambiguous. Germline V gene lookup returns CDR1 DFQATT and CDR2 SNEGSKA (reference sequence). Trimming left V 3 bases short and J 7 bases short, with 9 bases between. This CDR3 region has 11 residues. In nucleotides, the CDR3 is TGCAGTGCTAGTACGGATTCTGGCTACACCTTC. It translates to CSASTDSGYTF.

The chain employs TRBV4-2 and TRBJ1-4; D not certain. CDR1 is LGHNA and CDR2 is YNFKEQ in the germline V gene. This CDR3 has 15 amino acids. With 4 bases removed from V and 8 bases from J, the gap between germline ends came to 17 bases. Written as DNA, the CDR3 is TGTGCCAGCAGCCGAGCCCCGGGGATTAACGAAAAACTGTTTTTT. Translated, it gives CASSRAPGINEKLFF.

The V gene is TRBV7-9, the J gene TRBJ2-3; 12 nucleotides match TRBD1. Trimming took 5 bases from V and 5 from J; bases not matched to a gene: 8. The germline CDR1 and CDR2 sequences are SEHNR and FQNEAQ (reference sequence). The CDR3 sequence is 16 residues long. Written as DNA, the CDR3 is TGTGCCAGCAGCATCGGCTGGGACAGGGGGCAAGATACGCAGTATTTT. This encodes CASSIGWDRGQDTQYF.

This rearrangement joins TRBV20-1 to TRBJ2-3, with a tentative D call TRBD2 (6 bases). V shed 3 bases and J shed 1 base, with 11 bases lying between them. This CDR3 is 14 amino acids long. Germline V gene lookup returns CDR1 DFQATT and CDR2 SNEGSKA (reference sequence). The DNA for the CDR3 is TGCAGTGCTAGTTGGGAGGTGGGCACAGATACGCAGTATTTT. Its translation is CSASWEVGTDTQYF.

The chain links TRBV4-1 to TRBJ2-5; 8 nucleotides align to TRBD2. CDR1 is MGHRA, CDR2 YSYEKL, per germline. Trimming at V came to 2 bases and at J to 3 bases, leaving 5 bases not matched to a gene. This CDR3 is built from 15 residues. Here the CDR3 DNA reads TGCGCCAGCAGCCAATTGGGAGCGGGAGAAGAGACCCAGTACTTC. It yields the protein CASSQLGAGEETQYF.

The chain uses TRBV7-9 and TRBJ1-1, with a possible D match to TRBD1 (6 bases). This CDR3 is 15 amino acids long. Germline CDR1 and CDR2: SEHNR and FQNEAQ (reference sequence). V lost 6 bases and J 4 bases, leaving 18 bases between the germline ends. The CDR3 DNA follows: TGTGCCAGCAGATCGAATCAGGGGTTGCCCACTGAAGCTTTCTTT. This translates into CASRSNQGLPTEAFF.

The gene calls are TRBV7-2 and TRBJ1-5; the D gene is possibly TRBD1 (6 bases). Trimming pared 5 bases from V and 1 base from J, leaving 12 bases between. The CDR3 is 15 amino acids. In germline, CDR1 is SGHTA, CDR2 FQGNSA. The CDR3 region has the DNA TGTGCCAGCAGCCCCGGACAGTGGAGCAATCAGCCCCAGCATTTT. This codes for CASSPGQWSNQPQHF.

The J gene is TRBJ2-7, the V gene TRBV27; 12 nucleotides align to TRBD2. The CDR3 has 14 amino acids. Germline lookup yields CDR1 MNHEY and CDR2 SMNVEV (reference sequence). V lost 5 bases and J lost 5; bases outside the gene matches: 4. CDR3 DNA: TGTGCCAGCAGTCGACTAGCGGGAGCCCACGAGCAGTACTTC. It is translated as CASSRLAGAHEQYF.

The chain combines TRBV10-3 with TRBJ2-5, with 12 bases that match TRBD2. Looked up from germline, CDR1 is ENHRY and CDR2 is SYGVKD. This CDR3 region has 17 residues. V lost 6 bases and J lost 5; bases outside the gene matches: 13. The CDR3 nucleotides are TGTGCCATCAGCCGGGGACTAGCGGGCTCGCCGAGCGAGACCCAGTACTTC. The encoded protein is CAISRGLAGSPSETQYF.

This clone was seen once. The V and J genes are TRBV25-1 and TRBJ1-1; D gene uncertain. V was cut by 2 bases and J by 5 bases, with 3 bases left in between. Germline V lookup: CDR1 MGHDK, CDR2 SYGVNS. This CDR3 is 11 amino acids long. The CDR3 DNA is TGTGCCAGCAGTGAACTAACTGAAGCTTTCTTT. It is translated as CASSELTEAFF.

V gene TRBV7-2 combines with J gene TRBJ2-2; D perhaps matches TRBD2 (5 bases). The CDR3 covers 14 residues. Germline V lookup: CDR1 SGHTA, CDR2 FQGNSA. Deletions cut 2 bases from V and 8 bases from J, with 12 bases between. The CDR3 region is CASSLTSGLGELFF. As DNA, the CDR3 is TGTGCCAGCAGCTTAACCAGCGGACTTGGGGAGCTGTTTTTT.